This entry is about one T cell receptor beta chain. Its antigen is unknown. cDNA synthesis used the whole RNA isolate, giving expressed TCRB sequences. Method: immunoSEQ multiplex PCR; TCRdb's copy keeps in-frame clones and lacks some. The sample contains approximately 140,000 clones, 6.9% of which appear only once. The germline V gene encodes CDR1 MNHEY and CDR2 SMNVEV (reference sequence). V lost 6 bases to trimming and J lost 8 bases, with 22 bases between them. CDR3 length equals 15 residues. These data belong to a study of beta chain features in type 1 diabetes. One heparinised blood draw, averaging about 120 mL, came from each donor. Study-level points and caveats: Possibly, sequencing cDNA over-represented cells that had high TCR expression levels. In the patient group, naive, central memory and Treg TCRB repertoires seemed more alike than in the healthy donor group.

The clonotype originates from a woman aged 25 to 45 in good health. The chain joins TRBV27 to TRBJ1-1; tentatively, D is TRBD1 (6 bases). The sequencing sample was made of central memory CD4+ T cells from blood. The CDR3 region is CASRSIQGGRSEAFF. The CDR3 coding sequence is TGTGCCAGCAGGTCGATACAGGGTGGACGTTCGGAAGCTTTCTTT.